The clone carrying this T cell receptor beta chain occurred once. These data come from a study of blood T cell repertoires in COVID-19. Original analysis: From reference gene primer amplification, estimates of nucleated cell counts were derived. Clones were sequenced by immunoSEQ multiplex PCR, and TCRdb holds only the in-frame ones, with some missing. That table furnishes V, J and clone size, whereas the DNA furnished D and trimming. This table has nearly 400,000 clones, nearly 90% appearing once. For recovered donors of Cohort 3, there were two negative PCRs, clearance, or symptom resolution. Unmatched junction bases numbered 13, after V lost 1 base and J lost 7 bases. Looked up from germline, CDR1 is SQVTM and CDR2 is ANQGSEA. This CDR3 comprises 17 residues.

Source material: PBMCs or T cells enriched from blood (not recorded which). The TCR comes from a woman aged 30 to 39 who had recovered from COVID-19. The J gene is TRBJ2-1, the V gene TRBV29-1, with TRBD2 matching over 10 bases. The CDR3 DNA sequence: TGCAGCGTTGAAGGCTGGAGGCTAGCGGGAGTCTGGAATGAGCAGTTCTTC. Translation: CSVEGWRLAGVWNEQFF.